The present entry profiles one T cell receptor beta chain with its context. Its antigen is not yet known. No per-base quality is available; no much larger clone lies one base away. The library was obtained by the immunoSEQ multiplex PCR assay. For the multiplex PCR, a mixture combining 60 forward primers for TCR Vbeta segments and 13 reverse primers for TCR Jbeta segments was used. A multiplex PCR assay on genomic DNA amplified the CDR3 region of rearranged TCR beta genes. The amplified TCR beta libraries were sequenced on the Illumina HiSeq System as 87-base-pair reads. The authors processed their data as follows. A later analysis counted approximately 74 million unique TCR beta chains across the 500 to 850 repertoires, and around 12 million of these chains were shared by at least two donors. Raw reads were error-corrected and collapsed into unique sequences with a nearest-neighbor algorithm that merged closely related sequences to remove PCR and sequencing errors. Alignment of CDR3 sequences to IMGT reference sequences was used to assign V, D and J gene segments. For a sequence to be retained, a match of at least six nucleotides was required to both a V gene segment and a J gene segment. Rearrangements were classified as productive when the CDR3 lacked stop codons and remained in frame with V and J, and all other rearrangements were classified as non-productive. CDR3 was defined according to IMGT convention as the region running from the second conserved V-encoded cysteine to the conserved J-encoded phenylalanine. Sequences without an unambiguous match to a single V gene segment were excluded from the earlier analysis of about 600 of the donors. In an earlier analysis of approximately 500 of the donors, a V segment was called functional when productive rearrangements were above 56.7%, and segregating when the standard deviation between donors exceeded 5%. A statistical classification framework was built to diagnose cytomegalovirus status from the catalog of TCR beta chain sequences. In a later analysis, V and J genes were assigned by comparing TCR nucleotide sequences against IMGT/GENE-DB human TR gene sequences. Using the TCRdist pipeline, a later analysis assigned CDR3 sequences along with most-parsimonious VDJ recombination scenarios. In a later analysis, each TCR beta chain was defined by its CDR3 amino acid sequence together with its V-gene family, and reads lacking a unique V-gene family were excluded. A later analysis removed over 500 highly shared, low-generation-probability nucleotide sequences to deal with suspected cross-contamination and a sequencing artifact. A later analysis calculated a clonal expansion index for each public chain from normalized within-repertoire ranks of inferred template counts. In a later analysis, generation probabilities were computed using a VDJ recombination model fitted to out-of-frame rearrangements, and the results were checked against IGoR. A later analysis scored TCR-TCR, TCR-HLA and TCR-CMV co-occurrence with hypergeometric tests, applying a repertoire-size bias correction to TCR pairs. To estimate false discovery rates, a later analysis permuted the HLA or CMV assignments 20 times. A later analysis grouped co-occurring TCRs with DBSCAN, adding TCRdist sequence similarity when clustering within HLA-allele-positive subsets. For co-occurrence clustering, repertoires with fewer than 30,000 or more than 120,000 public chains were excluded, along with roughly five repertoires with anomalous nucleotide sharing. TCRdb mirrors the immuneACCESS table, restricted to in-frame sequences. Some clones are absent from its copies; in checked studies, under half trace to an unresolved V gene, and the reason for the others is unknown. V, J and clone size are those of that table, while D and trimming were read from the DNA. The sample yields roughly 160,000 clones; approximately 78% were counted once. The ten largest account for 6% to 9% of the sample.

This sample was taken from a study of cytomegalovirus exposure and HLA in healthy donors (dated 2017 in TCRdb). General notes on the study: An earlier analysis of about 560 of the donors reported 276 Gb of sequence data and 117 million unique TCR beta sequences obtained from about 180 million T cells. In an earlier analysis of 587 of the donors, high-throughput TCR beta sequencing was used to judge whether each TCR beta V gene segment behaved as functional or pseudogenic. In the later analysis, no new phenotypic data were used to find candidate immune exposures; instead, reliance was placed on TCR beta sequences and their occurrence across donors. Typing coverage varied by locus: roughly 629-630 donors for A, B, C, DRB1 and DQB1; about 520 for DQA1; approximately 610 for DPA1; around 490 for DPB1. About five DR-DQ haplotypes were treated as single units for association and clustering because of strong linkage in the cohort. Alongside the repertoire data, information on donor age, sex, ethnicity and CMV serostatus was compiled. The aim of the study was to test whether cataloging public T cell receptors could identify signatures of past pathogen exposure. Around 320 gigabases of sequencing data and some 85 million unique TCR sequences were included in an early release covering several hundred HLA-typed donors. Among the roughly 370 genotyped donors, under 90% belonged to the genetic ancestry cluster associated with self-reported Caucasian donors. Every discovery cohort repertoire had been produced on one sequencing platform. To study patterns of TCR occurrence, a later analysis re-analyzed previously published TCR beta repertoires from 666 donors and added high-resolution HLA genotyping. Genome-wide SNP genotypes for about 65% of the roughly 700 donors were used in a later genetic analysis, which treated that subset as a discovery cohort. HLA typing included class I and class II loci at four-digit resolution. Across 398 genotyped donors of the cohort, an average of 235,054 unique TCR beta nucleotide sequences per donor were sequenced, and roughly 20% of those sequences were non-productive. The study used immunosequencing to profile the T cell repertoires of approximately 640 subjects and linked those repertoires to cytomegalovirus serostatus. To predict cytomegalovirus infection status, the study brought together high-throughput TCR immunosequencing, statistical association of individual TCRs with disease status, and machine learning. Along with the roughly 670-subject first cohort, a separate validation cohort of over a hundred different subjects was used.

The cohort consisted of 600 to 700 healthy bone marrow donors. At the time of sampling, every cohort member was nominally healthy, though immune exposures that went unrecorded were likely present. The donor was CMV seropositive and belonged to the group of 250 to 300 seropositive cohort members. A peripheral blood sample was collected from each donor, and TCR beta sequencing was performed on peripheral blood mononuclear cells. The Qiagen DNeasy Blood Extraction Kit was used to extract genomic DNA from the blood cell samples. Here is what the overall study found, with its caveats: Most TCR sequences were seen in very few donors, while some public TCRs were found in many individuals. The only immune exposure information available for the cohort was CMV serostatus. Broadly in line with IMGT annotations, most TCR beta V segments showed up in productive rearrangements about 87% or about 30% of the time in an earlier analysis of a few hundred of the donors. The authors suggested that the approach could potentially be generalized to other disease states and immunological phenotypes. A later analysis found that most CMV-associated TCR beta chains appeared HLA-restricted, with HLA associations seemingly driven largely by CMV exposure. A later analysis reported that several top co-occurrence clusters appeared linked to parvovirus B19, influenza, CMV and Epstein-Barr virus. In a later analysis, 16,951 TCR beta sequences were associated with specific HLA alleles at a false discovery rate of 0.05. In a later analysis, TCR association rates were found to vary across HLA loci, with the most associated TCRs seen for DRB1 alleles and the fewest for HLA-C alleles. Correlated functional status among segregating V segments might be attributable to linkage disequilibrium, but an unknown experimental factor could not be ruled out. Strong co-occurrence of HLA alleles, especially DR and DQ, made assigning TCR associations to individual alleles difficult. Approximately 16 rarely observed V segments, including chromosome 9 orphons, were excluded from the earlier analysis of approximately 500 of the donors because counts were too low. In both the original and validation cohorts, the classifier was reported to diagnose cytomegalovirus status with high specificity and sensitivity. In vitro tests confirmed that a few of the cytomegalovirus-associated TCR beta chains recognize cytomegalovirus antigens. The study gave a list of 150 to 200 TCR beta chains associated with cytomegalovirus. A further reported finding was that TCR beta sequences accurately predicted the HLA-A and HLA-B alleles for most subjects in the first cohort. An association between a missense DCLRE1C variant and V-gene and J-gene trimming of TCR beta chains was found in a later genetic analysis and replicated in an independent cohort. The 87-base-pair reads could not distinguish some IMGT-functional V segments, including TRBV6-2 and TRBV6-3, so those segments were excluded. This cohort had only TCR beta chains sequenced, and the lack of alpha or paired-chain data limited which features could be detected. The presence/absence analyses assumed that sequencing depth was roughly uniform across donors, and that assumption may not be true. HLA typing was unavailable for some donors at each locus, so association tests used only the typed subset. The sequencing pipeline was judged likely to have produced a cluster of highly shared sequence variants as a technical artifact. In a later analysis, HLA-associated TCR beta chains were found to be more clonally expanded and to have lower generation probabilities than equally common non-associated chains. A later genetic analysis reported fewer N-insertions in productive TCRs among donors in an Asian-associated ancestry cluster than the roughly 700-donor mean.

The germline V gene specifies MNHNS as CDR1 and SASEGT as CDR2. V is shortened by 4 bases, J by 0 bases, and the region joining them spans 7 bases. Including cysteine and phenylalanine, the CDR3 has 14 amino acids. Only the CDR3 part of the read is kept: 42 bases, read in frame from the first base. The sample consisted of PBMCs. The rearranged segments are TRBV6-1 and TRBJ1-5; confidence is insufficient to name the D gene. The TCR sequence derives from a woman aged 25 to 39 in good health and CMV-seropositive. The sequenced DNA is TGTGCCAGCAGTGTGGCGGATAGCAATCAGCCCCAGCATTTT. Its protein reads: CASSVADSNQPQHF.